The next 20 T cell receptor beta chains were all read from a single sample in a study of control samples from healthy donors and cancer patients. Generated by immunoSEQ multiplex PCR, the TCRdb table keeps only in-frame clones and is missing some. The sample shows 60,000 to 70,000 clones, roughly 85% of them seen only once. Sequenced: blood. The receptor set was obtained from a middle-aged man in good health.

This clone was seen more than once but under ten times. The rearrangement links TRBV4-1 to TRBJ2-2; possibly TRBD1 for D (5 bases). Germline-derived CDR1 and CDR2 are MGHRA and YSYEKL. This CDR3 region has 15 residues. The germline V and J ends were trimmed by 4 bases and 1 base, with 10 bases remaining between them. CDR3 nucleotides: TGCGCCAGCAGCCCATCGGACAAGAACACCGGGGAGCTGTTTTTT. Translated: CASSPSDKNTGELFF.

The DNA for the CDR3 is TGCGCCAGCAGGCGAAACGGGGGCCAAAATTCACCCCTCCACTTT. Translating gives CASRRNGGQNSPLHF. The chain uses TRBV4-1 and TRBJ1-6, with a tentative D call TRBD1 (6 bases). This CDR3 has 15 residues. Germline-derived CDR1 and CDR2 are MGHRA and YSYEKL. Between the trimmed V and J ends, which lost 6 bases and 7 bases, there was a span of 16 bases.

The table lists this clone with a count of one. The chain has TRBV27 and TRBJ2-7, with D unresolved. Trimming left V 3 bases short and J 7 bases short, with 13 bases between. The V gene's germline CDR1 is MNHEY and CDR2 SMNVEV (reference sequence). This CDR3 has 13 residues. The CDR3 DNA reads TGTGCCAGCAGTTTTTATCCGACGGGTGAGCAGTACTTC. Translating gives CASSFYPTGEQYF.

The gene calls are TRBV10-3 and TRBJ1-2, with TRBD1 as a possible D gene (6 bases). The CDR3 loop spans 15 amino acids. Germline V gene sequence: CDR1 ENHRY, CDR2 SYGVKD. V lost 2 bases and J 5 bases, leaving 15 bases between the germline ends. The CDR3 is CAISEEEQGGYGYTF. The CDR3 coding sequence is TGTGCCATCAGTGAGGAGGAACAGGGTGGGTATGGCTACACCTTC.

CDR3 nucleotides: TGTGCCATCAGTGAGGGGGCAGAGACGACTGAAGCTTTCTTT. Its translation is CAISEGAETTEAFF. This chain connects TRBV10-3 to TRBJ1-1, with D perhaps TRBD1 (5 bases). Germline V lookup: CDR1 ENHRY, CDR2 SYGVKD. Trimming took 2 bases from V and 5 from J, leaving 12 bases between them. This CDR3 has 14 residues.

In nucleotides, the CDR3 is TGTGCCAGCAGCTTAGTGCGGGGGGCATTAGGTGAGCAGTTCTTC. Encoded protein: CASSLVRGALGEQFF. The chain has TRBV11-3 and TRBJ2-1; 8 positions agree with TRBD2. This CDR3 region has 15 residues. From germline, CDR1 is SGHNT and CDR2 YENEEA. The J segment lost 9 bases and the V segment lost 1 base, leaving 8 bases of the junction unmatched.

V and J are TRBV2 and TRBJ2-7, with D tentatively TRBD1 (5 bases). Trimming left V 4 bases short and J 1 base short, with 11 bases between. Germline V gene sequence: CDR1 SNHLY, CDR2 FYNNEI. The CDR3 consists of 14 residues. The CDR3 coding sequence is TGTGCCAGCAGTGGGGGTAAGGGGTCCTACGAGCAGTACTTC. Translating gives CASSGGKGSYEQYF.

The gene calls are TRBV6-4 and TRBJ2-1; D is uncertain. V shed 5 bases and J shed 4 bases, with 12 bases lying between them. There are 14 residues in the CDR3. Germline V gives CDR1 MRHNA, CDR2 SNTAGT. CDR3 bases: TGTGCCAGCAGTCCAGACACCCAATACAATGAGCAGTTCTTC. Its protein product is CASSPDTQYNEQFF.

A single count supports this clone. The rearrangement uses TRBV24-1 and TRBJ1-2; D ambiguous. CDR1 and CDR2 from the germline V gene are KGHDR and SFDVKD. With 3 bases removed from V and 2 bases from J, the gap between germline ends came to 6 bases. This CDR3 comprises 13 residues. Written as DNA, the CDR3 is TGTGCCACCAGTGATGGGAGAAACTATGGCTACACCTTC. Its protein product is CATSDGRNYGYTF.

The chain links TRBV4-3 to TRBJ2-3, with 11 nucleotides matching TRBD2. Germline V gene sequence: CDR1 LGHNA, CDR2 YSLEER. The CDR3 has 17 residues. J lost 1 base, V lost 3 bases, and 6 bases had no gene match. The CDR3 here is CASSQGTSGLGTDTQYF. CDR3 coding DNA: TGCGCCAGCAGCCAGGGGACTAGCGGCTTGGGCACAGATACGCAGTATTTT.

This chain connects TRBV5-1 to TRBJ1-4, with D uncertain. Trimming removed 1 base from V and 0 bases from J, with 7 bases in between. This CDR3 region has 15 residues. Germline CDR1 SGHRS, CDR2 YFSETQ. This chain's CDR3 is CASSLFAPTNEKLFF. As DNA, the CDR3 is TGCGCCAGCAGCTTGTTCGCACCAACTAATGAAAAACTGTTTTTT.

The chain couples TRBV19 to TRBJ2-2, with TRBD1 identical over 8 bases. Unmatched junction bases numbered 9, after V lost 6 bases and J lost 6 bases. In germline, CDR1 is LNHDA, CDR2 SQIVND (reference sequence). This CDR3 is 15 amino acids long. Here the CDR3 reads CASSPAAGGAGELFF. DNA of the CDR3: TGTGCCAGTAGCCCGGCGGCAGGGGGCGCCGGGGAGCTGTTTTTT. The full variable domain, rest sourced from reference TRBV19 and TRBJ2-2, is DGGITQSPKYLFRKEGQNVTLSCEQNLNHDAMYWYRQDPGQGLRLIYYSQIVNDFQKGDIAEGYSVSREKKESFPLTVTSAQKNPTAFYLCASSPAAGGAGELFFGEGSRLTVL.

This clone was counted a single time. The rearrangement uses TRBV24-1 and TRBJ2-1; no firm D call. Germline CDR1 is KGHDR and CDR2 is SFDVKD. Between the trimmed V and J ends, which lost 4 bases and 0 bases, there was a span of 6 bases. There are 14 residues in the CDR3. CDR3 protein: CATSEGSSYNEQFF. As DNA, the CDR3 is TGTGCCACCAGTGAAGGAAGCTCCTACAATGAGCAGTTCTTC.

CDR3 sequence: CASSLGTGPFTGELFF. The CDR3, as DNA: TGCGCCAGCAGCTTGGGGACAGGTCCCTTTACCGGGGAGCTGTTTTTT. The chain links TRBV5-1 to TRBJ2-2, with TRBD1 identical over 7 bases. Germline CDR1 is SGHRS and CDR2 is YFSETQ. The CDR3 is made up of 16 amino acids. V trimming: 0 bases; J trimming: 5 bases; junction bases outside the gene matches: 7. The full variable domain, rest sourced from reference TRBV5-1 and TRBJ2-2, is KAGVTQTPRYLIKTRGQQVTLSCSPISGHRSVSWYQQTPGQGLQFLFEYFSETQRNKGNFPGRFSGRQFSNSRSEMNVSTLELGDSALYLCASSLGTGPFTGELFFGEGSRLTVL.

The chain has TRBV18 and TRBJ2-3; D gene unclear. Deletions cut 5 bases from V and 2 bases from J, with 8 bases between. This CDR3 has 13 residues. CDR1 and CDR2 (germline): KGHSH, LQKENI. The CDR3 nucleotides read TGTGCCAGCTCATTACGGGCCACAGATACGCAGTATTTT. Translation gives CASSLRATDTQYF.

The gene calls are TRBV5-1 and TRBJ2-1; perhaps TRBD2 as D (6 bases). With 1 base removed from V and 2 bases from J, the gap between germline ends came to 10 bases. CDR3 length equals 15 residues. From germline, CDR1 is SGHRS and CDR2 YFSETQ. CDR3 DNA: TGCGCCAGCAGCTTGTTAGCGGACGCCTACAATGAGCAGTTCTTC. This encodes CASSLLADAYNEQFF.

This chain joins TRBV6-2 or TRBV6-3 and TRBJ1-5; 10 positions match TRBD1. The V segment lost 6 bases and the J segment 6 bases; nucleotides outside the gene matches: 2. CDR3 size: 13 residues. CDR1 MNHEY and CDR2 SVGEGT come from the germline V gene. The CDR3 spells CASSRDRGQPQHF. CDR3 DNA: TGTGCCAGCAGCCGGGACAGGGGTCAGCCCCAGCATTTT.

The chain recombines TRBV3-1 (or the pseudogene TRBV3-2) with TRBJ1-1; D gene ambiguous. V was clipped by 3 bases and J by 4 bases, with 12 bases between them. The CDR3 covers 14 residues. Per the germline V gene, CDR1 is LGHDT and CDR2 is YNNKEL (reference sequence). In DNA, the CDR3 is TGTGCCAGCAGCCAGCAATCGGGCGGCACTGAAGCTTTCTTT. Its translation: CASSQQSGGTEAFF.

The genes are TRBV7-9 and TRBJ1-1; D gene ambiguous. CDR1 is SEHNR and CDR2 is FQNEAQ in the germline V gene (reference sequence). Trimming took off 2 bases at V and 8 bases at J, with 12 bases between the two ends. This CDR3 region has 13 residues. The CDR3 protein is CASSLTRRPEAFF. CDR3 DNA: TGTGCCAGCAGCTTAACGAGACGGCCCGAAGCTTTCTTT.

The genes are TRBV7-9 and TRBJ2-7, with D perhaps being TRBD1 or TRBD2 (5 bases each). Per the germline V gene, CDR1 is SEHNR and CDR2 is FQNEAQ (reference sequence). This CDR3 comprises 15 residues. V gave up 2 bases and J gave up 0 bases, with 11 bases separating them. DNA for the CDR3: TGTGCCAGCAGCTTACTCAACGGGGCCTCCTACGAGCAGTACTTC. Translating it yields CASSLLNGASYEQYF.